What follows describes a single T cell receptor beta chain. Its cognate antigen has yet to be identified. No much larger clone exists at a distance of one base, and base qualities are not known. A single peripheral blood draw of about 116 mL on average was collected from each donor into heparinised tubes. A BD FACSAria II was used to sort naive, central memory, regulatory and stem cell-like memory CD4+ T cells with a panel that included CD45RO, CCR7, CD25, CD127, CD95 and CD27. A purity above 98% was achieved for all sorted populations. PBMCs were isolated immediately by Lymphoprep density gradient centrifugation and stained directly without culture. So that batch effects would be minimized, each experiment stained and sorted samples in pairs, pairing one healthy donor with one patient. CDR1 and CDR2, looked up from the germline V gene, are SGDLS and YYNGEE. Reading from cysteine to phenylalanine, the CDR3 counts 15 amino acids. Only the CDR3 DNA is retained, 45 bases long and in frame from the first base. Here V drops 3 bases and J drops 1 base, and the junction holds 2 bases not matched to any gene.

The data derive from a study of beta chain features in type 1 diabetes (dated by TCRdb to 2016 to 2018). As for the study more broadly: Mean age, gender distribution, total cell number and subset yield did not differ between patients and healthy donors. A total of 85 million to 140 million sorted cells were examined across all samples, and a strong correlation was observed between cell number per subset and RNA yield. The study compared TCRB repertoires of sorted circulating CD4+ T cell subsets between recently diagnosed type 1 diabetes patients and matched healthy donors. Whereas all 28 donors provided naive and central memory subsets, regulatory and stem cell-like memory subsets were isolated from just 8 patients and roughly eight healthy donors.

The entire isolated RNA was reverse transcribed using the High Capacity cDNA Reverse Transcription Kit, and thus expressed TCRB transcripts were sequenced. Naive, central memory and regulatory T cell samples underwent deep immunoSEQ sequencing, averaging about 3.57 million total reads per sample. Sorted cells were lysed in RLT buffer and RNA was extracted with DNase-treated RNeasy Micro or Mini kits, depending on cell number. Each cell subset was processed on its own to prevent cross-contamination, while patient and healthy donor samples were processed together. Using the immunoSEQ multiplex PCR, TCRB sequences were amplified from cDNA into 87-bp fragments spanning the CDR3 region. Sequencing of the amplicons was done on the Illumina HiSeq platform. Per the authors' processing: PCR bias was corrected computationally using synthetic template baselines, and reads within Hamming distance 2 were collapsed, with unmergeable singletons discarded. Reads were aligned against IMGT so that V, D and J genes, CDR3 length and insertions or deletions at six rearrangement sites could be assigned. Within each subset, clonotype counts were normalized to the number of sorted cells before true diversity and Gini coefficients were calculated with the tcR R package. The overlap coefficient, calculated on TCRB nucleotide sequences, was used to measure repertoire sharing. Out-of-frame TCRB sequences from naive cells were analyzed as a proxy for the pre-selection repertoire. TCRdb's version of the immuneACCESS table is confined to in-frame rearrangements and falls short of the full clone set. An unresolved V gene accounts for under half of the shortfall where checked; the remainder is of unknown origin. V, J and clone size reflect that table, while D and trimming were determined from the DNA. Within this sample are about 450,000 clones, with about 10% of them counted one time only. Over 0.04% of the sample rests with the top ten.

Overall study outcomes, separate from this receptor: HLA sub-analyses involved small numbers of individuals, so any influence of HLA type on TCRB rearrangement remained unresolved. Because cDNA was sequenced instead of genomic DNA, activated cells with high expression could be over-represented, although the groups did not differ in activation or CD3 levels. Shorter templates might be favored by PCR, yet because patient and control samples were amplified and corrected together, any such skew would affect both groups equally. Naive, central memory and regulatory TCRB repertoires appeared more similar among patients than among healthy donors. In all four CD4+ subsets, TCRB CDR3 length was moderately but significantly shorter in type 1 diabetes patients. At VDJ recombination sites, type 1 diabetes patients had fewer insertions and more deleted nucleotides, which implies abnormalities in thymic rearrangement.

The receptor was isolated from a woman aged 18-29 years in good health. The chain employs TRBV9 and TRBJ2-2; TRBD2 matches 8 bases in the middle. Input material: naive CD4+ T cells from blood. Explained via the paper, the cell subset or site label denotes: true naive CD4+ T cells. The nucleotides are TGTGCCAGCAGCGAGACTAGCGTGAACACCGGGGAGCTGTTTTTT. Translated, this gives CASSETSVNTGELFF.